The 23 T cell receptor beta chains listed next were all sequenced from one sample in a study of blood T cell repertoires in COVID-19. Clones were sequenced by immunoSEQ multiplex PCR, and TCRdb holds only the in-frame ones, with some missing. This repertoire shows about 160,000 clones, under 95% found once; its top ten account for roughly 2.3%. Specimen: peripheral blood. These receptor sequences come from a man aged 18 to 29 with acute or convalescent COVID-19.

This chain joins TRBV5-8 and TRBJ1-5, with a possible D match to TRBD1 (6 bases). Germline assignment: CDR1 SGHTS and CDR2 YDEGEE. V lost 6 bases, J lost 9 bases, and 13 bases lay in between. CDR3 size: 12 residues. The CDR3 DNA reads as TGTGCCAGCACCGAAGGGGGTCGGCCCCAGCATTTT. It codes for CASTEGGRPQHF. The complete variable domain, with remaining parts taken from reference TRBV5-8 and TRBJ1-5, reads EAGVTQSPTHLIKTRGQQATLRCSPISGHTSVYWYQQALGLGLQFLLWYDEGEERNRGNFPPRFSGRQFPNYSSELNVNALELEDSALYLCASTEGGRPQHFGDGTRLSIL.

This clone is a singleton in its sample. The J gene is TRBJ1-2, the V gene TRBV30; no definite D call. This CDR3 is built from 13 residues. Trimming removed 0 bases at V and 6 bases at J, with 11 bases between. Germline CDR1 is GTSNPN and CDR2 is SVGIG (reference sequence). CDR3 in DNA: TGTGCCTGGAGTGTAGAGGGTACCCATGGCTACACCTTC. This translates into CAWSVEGTHGYTF.

CDR3 loop: CASIPLGGGIEAFF. The CDR3 nucleotides are TGTGCCAGCATCCCCCTTGGGGGGGGGATTGAAGCTTTCTTT. This chain links TRBV7-9 with TRBJ1-1; tentative D call: TRBD1 (5 bases). Germline V gene sequence: CDR1 SEHNR, CDR2 FQNEAQ (reference sequence). V gave up 7 bases and J gave up 7 bases, with 19 bases separating them. The CDR3 runs to 14 residues.

This clone was seen a handful of times. The chain employs TRBV27 and TRBJ2-1, with D possibly TRBD2 on 7 matching bases. The germline gives CDR1 MNHEY, CDR2 SMNVEV (reference sequence). Between the trimmed V and J ends, which lost 6 bases and 0 bases, there was a span of 15 bases. The CDR3 is 16 residues long. Here the CDR3 DNA reads TGTGCCAGCAGCCTTTTAGGGGGGGGCTCCTACAATGAGCAGTTCTTC. It translates to CASSLLGGGSYNEQFF.

This chain links TRBV5-4 with TRBJ2-7, with 8 positions matching TRBD1. CDR3 length: 15 amino acids. V shed 5 bases, J shed 0 bases, and the junction held 7 bases outside the gene matches. The germline V gene encodes CDR1 SGHNT and CDR2 YYREEE (reference sequence). CDR3 sequence: CASRRGQGSSYEQYF. The CDR3 DNA is TGTGCCAGCAGACGCGGACAGGGTTCCTCCTACGAGCAGTACTTC.

The chain carries TRBV14 and TRBJ2-1, with TRBD1 matching 10 bases. CDR1 and CDR2 (germline): SGHDN, FVKESK. Trimming removed 4 bases from V and 7 bases from J; junction bases left unmatched: 13. CDR3 length: 17 amino acids. The CDR3 nucleotides are TGTGCCAGCAGCCGCCTAATTTGGGACAGGGGTGGAAATGAGCAGTTCTTC. Amino acid sequence: CASSRLIWDRGGNEQFF.

The chain recombines TRBV5-1 with TRBJ2-1, with 11 bases that match TRBD2. CDR3 length: 17 amino acids. V lost 3 bases to trimming and J lost 9 bases; unmatched junction nucleotides: 14. CDR1 and CDR2 (germline): SGHRS, YFSETQ. In DNA, the CDR3 is TGCGCCAGCAGCTCGGGTTTTTCGCTAGCGGGAGGCGGTGAGCAGTTCTTC. Residues: CASSSGFSLAGGGEQFF.

The chain has TRBV6-5 and TRBJ2-7; TRBD2 matches 8 bases. In germline, CDR1 is MNHEY, CDR2 SVGAGI. The CDR3 has 15 amino acids. V lost 6 bases and J lost 4; bases outside the gene matches: 11. The CDR3 is CASSPTLRGDYEQYF. CDR3 DNA: TGTGCCAGCAGCCCCACCTTGCGGGGGGATTACGAGCAGTACTTC.

The V call is TRBV5-4, the J call TRBJ2-1, with 8 positions matching TRBD1. Trimming removed 4 bases from V and 3 bases from J; junction bases left unmatched: 6. The germline V gene has CDR1 SGHNT and CDR2 YYREEE (reference sequence). CDR3 size: 15 residues. The CDR3 protein is CASSAAGQVYNEQFF. The CDR3 nucleotides read TGTGCCAGCAGCGCTGCGGGACAGGTCTACAATGAGCAGTTCTTC.

Here the CDR3 reads CASSFPWEGTSLYEQYF. The CDR3 DNA is TGTGCCAGCAGCTTCCCCTGGGAGGGAACCTCTCTCTACGAGCAGTACTTC. The J gene is TRBJ2-7, the V gene TRBV11-3, with TRBD2 matching 7 bases. The CDR3 is made up of 17 amino acids. V trimming: 3 bases; J trimming: 3 bases; junction bases outside the gene matches: 14. Germline V gene data show CDR1 as SGHNT and CDR2 as YENEEA.

The chain has TRBV5-1 and TRBJ1-3; D is ambiguous. Trimming cost V 4 bases and J 2 bases, with 19 bases left between them. Germline V gives CDR1 SGHRS, CDR2 YFSETQ. This CDR3 is built from 17 residues. The chain's CDR3 is CASSAGLFTQTGNTIYF. DNA for the CDR3: TGCGCCAGCAGCGCCGGGTTATTTACACAAACTGGAAACACCATATATTTT.

The rearrangement links TRBV28 to TRBJ2-7, with TRBD1 as a possible D gene (6 bases). The V gene lost 6 bases and the J gene lost 12 bases, with 18 bases spanning the gap. The CDR3 consists of 12 residues. Germline V gene sequence: CDR1 MDHEN, CDR2 SYDVKM. Written as DNA, the CDR3 is TGTGCCAGCAGCACCCAGGGGTCCCCACCGTACTTC. Translation gives CASSTQGSPPYF.

The rearrangement joins TRBV19 to TRBJ1-4; TRBD1 matches 7 bases. Losses at the gene ends were 1 base for V and 5 bases for J; bases not matched to a gene: 4. The germline gives CDR1 LNHDA, CDR2 SQIVND (reference sequence). The CDR3 has 15 amino acids. CDR3 sequence reads: CASSIGGQENEKLFF. CDR3 in DNA: TGTGCCAGTAGTATAGGCGGACAGGAGAATGAAAAACTGTTTTTT. The full variable domain, completed using reference TRBV19 and TRBJ1-4, is DGGITQSPKYLFRKEGQNVTLSCEQNLNHDAMYWYRQDPGQGLRLIYYSQIVNDFQKGDIAEGYSVSREKKESFPLTVTSAQKNPTAFYLCASSIGGQENEKLFFGSGTQLSVL.

The V gene is TRBV9, the J gene TRBJ2-1; 12 bases line up with TRBD2. This CDR3 is built from 16 residues. The V and J ends lost 3 bases and 7 bases, in that order; junction bases with no gene match: 8. CDR1 is SGDLS, CDR2 YYNGEE, per germline. This chain's CDR3 is CASSARTSGALNEQFF. CDR3 DNA: TGTGCCAGCAGCGCGAGGACTAGCGGGGCTCTGAATGAGCAGTTCTTC.

This clone was counted once. CDR3 DNA sequence: TGTGCCAGCAGCTTGTGGGGGACGGGAGCGGCCCAGCATTTT. As protein: CASSLWGTGAAQHF. The rearrangement uses TRBV5-6 and TRBJ1-5; TRBD1 is a possible D gene (5 bases). Trimming shortened V by 1 base and J by 11 bases, and 16 bases separated the two germline ends. The CDR3 loop spans 14 amino acids. CDR1 is SGHDT, CDR2 YYEEEE, per germline.

This chain links TRBV7-2 with TRBJ2-7; TRBD2 matches 7 bases. The junction had 9 bases not matched to a gene; V was cut back by 5 bases and J by 5 bases. CDR3 length: 14 amino acids. Per the germline V gene, CDR1 is SGHTA and CDR2 is FQGNSA. The CDR3 DNA reads as TGTGCCAGCAGCACCCGCAGGGCGGGAGACGAGCAGTACTTC. Its translation is CASSTRRAGDEQYF.

This clone is a singleton in its sample. The chain is built from TRBV27 and TRBJ1-2, with a possible D match to TRBD1 (6 bases). V was trimmed by 3 bases and J by 7 bases, leaving 18 bases between them. The CDR3 covers 15 residues. From germline, CDR1 is MNHEY and CDR2 SMNVEV (reference sequence). DNA for the CDR3: TGTGCCAGCAGTTTTAGTGGTGGGGGGGGCGGTGGCTACACCTTC. Its protein product is CASSFSGGGGGGYTF.

This clone was seen once. The rearrangement joins TRBV7-9 to TRBJ2-3; the match to TRBD2 covers 7 bases. This CDR3 region has 15 residues. The germline V gene has CDR1 SEHNR and CDR2 FQNEAQ (reference sequence). With 3 bases clipped from V and 0 bases from J, the junction kept 3 bases outside the gene matches. This CDR3 is CASSFGGGSTDTQYF. The DNA for the CDR3 is TGTGCCAGCAGCTTTGGCGGGGGTAGCACAGATACGCAGTATTTT.

This rearrangement joins TRBV11-3 to TRBJ2-1; TRBD1 agrees at 11 bases. Germline trimming cut 5 bases from V and 7 bases from J; bases unmatched to any gene: 7. The CDR3 loop spans 15 amino acids. Per the germline V gene, CDR1 is SGHNT and CDR2 is YENEEA. Here the CDR3 DNA reads TGTGCCAGCAGCCTGGACAGGGGGCCGCGGAATGAGCAGTTCTTC. Translating gives CASSLDRGPRNEQFF.

DNA of the CDR3: TGTGCCACGGACCCGGGATATCAAGGTTCATATAGCACAGATACGCAGTATTTT. Encoded protein: CATDPGYQGSYSTDTQYF. The chain recombines TRBV24-1 with TRBJ2-3; D is possibly TRBD2 (5 bases). Between the trimmed V and J ends, which lost 10 bases and 0 bases, there was a span of 25 bases. The CDR3 is made up of 18 amino acids. Germline CDR1 and CDR2: KGHDR and SFDVKD.

This sequence joins TRBV16 and TRBJ1-3; D gene ambiguous. V dropped 4 bases and J dropped 2 bases, with 3 bases sitting between them. This CDR3 has 12 amino acids. In germline, CDR1 is KGHSY, CDR2 FQNENV. In DNA, the CDR3 is TGTGCCAGCAGCCCCACTGGAAACACCATATATTTT. Amino acid sequence: CASSPTGNTIYF. The entire variable domain, with the rest obtained from reference TRBV16 and TRBJ1-3, is as follows: GEEVAQTPKHLVRGEGQKAKLYCAPIKGHSYVFWYQQVLKNEFKFLISFQNENVFDETGMPKERFSAKCLPNSPCSLEIQATKLEDSAVYFCASSPTGNTIYFGEGSWLTVV.

This clone is a singleton in its sample. The same CDR3 arises from other DNA sequences in this sample as well. This sequence joins TRBV18 and TRBJ2-3, with D tentatively TRBD2 (5 bases). With 2 bases removed from V and 7 bases from J, the gap between germline ends came to 10 bases. The CDR3 loop spans 13 amino acids. The germline gives CDR1 KGHSH, CDR2 LQKENI. CDR3: CASSPGGGNTQYF. For the CDR3, the DNA is TGTGCCAGCTCACCAGGAGGCGGAAATACGCAGTATTTT.

As to this clone: The sample holds other DNA sequences that translate to the same CDR3. The chain has TRBV19 and TRBJ1-3, with 7 bases identical to TRBD1. V lost 5 bases, J lost 1 base, and 8 bases stayed unmatched. This CDR3 comprises 16 residues. The germline V gene encodes CDR1 LNHDA and CDR2 SQIVND (reference sequence). The CDR3 sequence is CASSLYRDSSGNTIYF. CDR3 in DNA: TGTGCCAGTAGTCTTTACCGGGACAGTTCTGGAAACACCATATATTTT.